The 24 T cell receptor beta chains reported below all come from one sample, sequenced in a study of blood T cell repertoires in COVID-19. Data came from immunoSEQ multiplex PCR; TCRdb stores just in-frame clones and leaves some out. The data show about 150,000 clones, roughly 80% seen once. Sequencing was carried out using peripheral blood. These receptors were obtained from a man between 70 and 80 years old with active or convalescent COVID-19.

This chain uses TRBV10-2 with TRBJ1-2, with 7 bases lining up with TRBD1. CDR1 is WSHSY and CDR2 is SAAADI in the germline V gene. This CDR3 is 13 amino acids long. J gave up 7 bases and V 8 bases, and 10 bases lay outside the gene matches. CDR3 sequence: CASPPPTGSGYTF. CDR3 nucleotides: TGCGCCAGCCCCCCCCCGACAGGGTCTGGCTACACCTTC.

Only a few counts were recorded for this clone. The CDR3 is CASSLAGGSRYEQFF. In nucleotides, the CDR3 is TGCGCCAGCAGCTTGGCTGGCGGGAGTCGGTATGAGCAGTTCTTC. The chain combines TRBV5-1 with TRBJ2-1; TRBD2 matches 7 bases. The CDR3 totals 15 residues. Losses at the gene ends were 0 bases for V and 8 bases for J; bases not matched to a gene: 8. Germline V gives CDR1 SGHRS, CDR2 YFSETQ.

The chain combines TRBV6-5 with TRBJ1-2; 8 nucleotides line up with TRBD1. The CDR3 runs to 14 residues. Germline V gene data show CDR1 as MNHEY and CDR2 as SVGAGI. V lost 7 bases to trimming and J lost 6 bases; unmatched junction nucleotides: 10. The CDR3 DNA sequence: TGTGCCAGCAAAATGAGGACAGGGTTGAATGGCTACACCTTC. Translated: CASKMRTGLNGYTF.

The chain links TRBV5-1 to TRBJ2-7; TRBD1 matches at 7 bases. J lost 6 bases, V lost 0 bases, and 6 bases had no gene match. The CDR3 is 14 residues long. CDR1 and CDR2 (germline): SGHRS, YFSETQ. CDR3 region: CASSLDRGMVEQYF. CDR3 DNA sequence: TGCGCCAGCAGCTTGGACAGGGGAATGGTCGAGCAGTACTTC.

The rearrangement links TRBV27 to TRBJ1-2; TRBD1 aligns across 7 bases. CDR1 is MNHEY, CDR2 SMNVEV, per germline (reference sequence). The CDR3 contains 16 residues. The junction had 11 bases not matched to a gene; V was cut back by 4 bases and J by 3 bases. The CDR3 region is CASSYRGRGGYYGYTF. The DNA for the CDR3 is TGTGCCAGCAGTTACAGGGGCCGCGGGGGGTACTATGGCTACACCTTC.

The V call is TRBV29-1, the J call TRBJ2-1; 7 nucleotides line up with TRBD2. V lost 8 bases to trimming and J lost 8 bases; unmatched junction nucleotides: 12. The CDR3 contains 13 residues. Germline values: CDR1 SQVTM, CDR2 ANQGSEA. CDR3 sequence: CSSVGEGRHEQFF. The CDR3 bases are TGCAGCTCCGTGGGGGAGGGCCGCCATGAGCAGTTCTTC.

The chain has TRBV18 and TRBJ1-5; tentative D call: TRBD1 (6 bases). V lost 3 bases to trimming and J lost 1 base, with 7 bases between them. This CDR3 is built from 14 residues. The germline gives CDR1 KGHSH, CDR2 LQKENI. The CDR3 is CASSPGQSNQPQHF. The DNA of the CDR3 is TGTGCCAGCTCACCCGGACAGAGCAATCAGCCCCAGCATTTT.

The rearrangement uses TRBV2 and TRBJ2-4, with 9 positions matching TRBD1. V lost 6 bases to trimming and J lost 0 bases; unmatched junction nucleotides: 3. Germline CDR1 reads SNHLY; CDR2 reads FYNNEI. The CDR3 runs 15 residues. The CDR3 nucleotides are TGTGCCAGCAGCCTGGACAGGGGAGCCAAAAACATTCAGTACTTC. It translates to CASSLDRGAKNIQYF.

CDR3 sequence: CASSWDRGRGAFF. The CDR3 DNA reads as TGTGCCAGCAGTTGGGACAGGGGGCGCGGAGCTTTCTTT. The chain carries TRBV7-2 and TRBJ1-1; TRBD1 agrees at 12 bases. With 6 bases clipped from V and 10 bases from J, the junction kept 6 bases outside the gene matches. Germline CDR1 SGHTA, CDR2 FQGNSA. The CDR3 is 13 amino acids. Based on the CDR3 plus reference TRBV7-2 and TRBJ1-1, the full variable domain is GAGVSQSPSNKVTEKGKDVELRCDPISGHTALYWYRQSLGQGLEFLIYFQGNSAPDKSGLPSDRFSAERTGGSVSTLTIQRTQQEDSAVYLCASSWDRGRGAFFGQGTRLTVV.

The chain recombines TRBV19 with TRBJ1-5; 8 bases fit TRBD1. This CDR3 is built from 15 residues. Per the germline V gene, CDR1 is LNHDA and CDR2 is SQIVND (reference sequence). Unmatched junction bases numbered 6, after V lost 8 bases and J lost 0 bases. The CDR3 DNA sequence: TGTGCCAGTGGGGGGGACAGGCTTAGCAATCAGCCCCAGCATTTT. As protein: CASGGDRLSNQPQHF.

CDR3 protein: CASNVPGTSGRNTYEQYF. The CDR3 DNA follows: TGCGCCAGCAATGTACCCGGGACTAGCGGGAGGAACACCTACGAGCAGTACTTC. The chain joins TRBV10-1 to TRBJ2-7; 15 bases map to TRBD2. Germline V lookup: CDR1 WNHNN, CDR2 SYGVQD (reference sequence). CDR3 length equals 18 residues. Unmatched junction bases numbered 12, after V lost 7 bases and J lost 2 bases.

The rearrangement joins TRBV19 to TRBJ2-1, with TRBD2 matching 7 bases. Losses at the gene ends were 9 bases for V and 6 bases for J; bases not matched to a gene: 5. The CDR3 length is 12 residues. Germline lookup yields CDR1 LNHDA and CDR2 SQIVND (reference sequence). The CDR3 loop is CASQQRGNEQFF. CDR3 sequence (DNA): TGTGCCAGCCAACAGCGGGGCAATGAGCAGTTCTTC.

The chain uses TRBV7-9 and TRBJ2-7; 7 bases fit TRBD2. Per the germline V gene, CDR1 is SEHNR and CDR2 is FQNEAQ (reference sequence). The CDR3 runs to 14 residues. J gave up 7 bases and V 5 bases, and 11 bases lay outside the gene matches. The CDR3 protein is CASSPKRGGYEQYF. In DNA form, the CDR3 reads TGTGCCAGCAGCCCAAAGCGGGGAGGCTATGAGCAGTACTTC.

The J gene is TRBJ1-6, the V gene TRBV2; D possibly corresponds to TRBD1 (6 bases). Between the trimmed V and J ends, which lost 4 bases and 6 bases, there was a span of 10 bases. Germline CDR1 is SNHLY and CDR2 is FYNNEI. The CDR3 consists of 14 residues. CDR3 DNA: TGTGCCAGCAGTGTTCAGGGGATTAATTCACCCCTCCACTTT. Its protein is CASSVQGINSPLHF.

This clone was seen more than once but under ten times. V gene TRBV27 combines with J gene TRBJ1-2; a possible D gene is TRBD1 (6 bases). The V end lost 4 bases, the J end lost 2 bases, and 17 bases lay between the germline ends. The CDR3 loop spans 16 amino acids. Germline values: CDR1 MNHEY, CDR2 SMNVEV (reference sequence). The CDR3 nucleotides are TGTGCCAGCAGTTCCCTCAGTAAGGGGACAAACTATGGCTACACCTTC. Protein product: CASSSLSKGTNYGYTF.

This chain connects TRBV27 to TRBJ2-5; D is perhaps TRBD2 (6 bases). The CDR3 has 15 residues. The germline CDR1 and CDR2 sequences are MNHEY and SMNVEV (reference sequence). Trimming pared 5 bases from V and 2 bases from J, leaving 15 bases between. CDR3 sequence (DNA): TGTGCCAGCAGTCCCTTAGGCGGGGAACAAGAGACCCAGTACTTC. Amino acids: CASSPLGGEQETQYF.

The CDR3 nucleotides read TGCGCCAGCAGTGGCGCGGGAGATGAAGCTTTCTTT. Translation gives CASSGAGDEAFF. The J gene is TRBJ1-1, the V gene TRBV10-1; no reliable D call. CDR1 is WNHNN, CDR2 SYGVQD, per germline (reference sequence). Trimming cost V 4 bases and J 7 bases, with 10 bases left between them. This CDR3 has 12 residues.

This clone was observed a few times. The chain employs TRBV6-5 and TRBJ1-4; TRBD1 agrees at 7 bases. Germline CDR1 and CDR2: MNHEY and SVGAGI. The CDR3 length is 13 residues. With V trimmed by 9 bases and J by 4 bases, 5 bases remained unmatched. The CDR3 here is CASEGTVNEKLFF. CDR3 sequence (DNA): TGTGCCAGTGAAGGGACAGTTAATGAAAAACTGTTTTTT.

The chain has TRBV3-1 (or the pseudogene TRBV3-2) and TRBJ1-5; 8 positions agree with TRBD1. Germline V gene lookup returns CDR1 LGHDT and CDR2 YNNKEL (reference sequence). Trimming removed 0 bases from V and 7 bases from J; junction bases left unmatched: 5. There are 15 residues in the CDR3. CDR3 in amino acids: CASSQDPGGGQPQHF. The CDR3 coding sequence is TGTGCCAGCAGCCAAGATCCAGGGGGCGGCCAGCCCCAGCATTTT.

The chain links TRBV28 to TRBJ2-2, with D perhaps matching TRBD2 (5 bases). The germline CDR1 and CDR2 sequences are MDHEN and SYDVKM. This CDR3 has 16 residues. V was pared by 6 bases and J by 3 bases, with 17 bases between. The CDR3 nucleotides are TGTGCCAGCAGCCGCCGGCGGTCCGGGGACACCGGGGAGCTGTTTTTT. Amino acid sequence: CASSRRRSGDTGELFF.

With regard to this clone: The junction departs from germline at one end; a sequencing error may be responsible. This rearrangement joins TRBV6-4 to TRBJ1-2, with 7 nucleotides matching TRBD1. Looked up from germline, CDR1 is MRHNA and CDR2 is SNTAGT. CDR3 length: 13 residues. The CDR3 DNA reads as TGTGCCAGCAGCTCAGGGGGAGCGAGGCCTATCGCCTTC. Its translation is CASSSGGARPIAF.

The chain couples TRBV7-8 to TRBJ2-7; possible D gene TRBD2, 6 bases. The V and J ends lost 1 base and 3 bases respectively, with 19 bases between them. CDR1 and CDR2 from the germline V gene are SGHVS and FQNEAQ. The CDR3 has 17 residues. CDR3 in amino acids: CASSLVLRGRRSYEQYF. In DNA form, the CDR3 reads TGTGCCAGCAGCTTAGTGCTGCGGGGACGGCGTAGCTACGAGCAGTACTTC.

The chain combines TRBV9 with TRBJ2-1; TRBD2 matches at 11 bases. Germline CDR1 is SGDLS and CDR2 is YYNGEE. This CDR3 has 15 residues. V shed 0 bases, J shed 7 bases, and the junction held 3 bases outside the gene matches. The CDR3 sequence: CASSVETSGTNEQFF. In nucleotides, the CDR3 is TGTGCCAGCAGCGTAGAGACTAGCGGGACGAATGAGCAGTTCTTC.

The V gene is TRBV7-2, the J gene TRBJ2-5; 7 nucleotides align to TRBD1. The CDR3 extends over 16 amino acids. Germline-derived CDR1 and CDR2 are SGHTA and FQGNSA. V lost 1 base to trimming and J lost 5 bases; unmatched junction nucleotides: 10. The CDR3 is CASSLGGTVKVETQYF. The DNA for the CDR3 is TGTGCCAGCAGCTTAGGGGGGACAGTTAAAGTGGAGACCCAGTACTTC.